Below are 8 T cell receptor beta chains sequenced from a single sample in a study of T cells after yellow fever vaccination. TCRdb redid the calling of the 5' RACE reads with MiXCR, one entry per CDR3 protein. The sample records some 120,000 distinct CDR3 sequences, around 15% being singletons. Source: CD8+ T cells sorted from PBMCs, taken 5 days after the yellow fever booster vaccination. All receptors derive from a man between 18 and 35 years old who received the YFV17D yellow fever vaccine.

This clonotype was picked up a small number of times. The gene calls are TRBV15 and TRBJ1-1; D unclear. Deletions cut 5 bases from V and 4 bases from J, with 14 bases between. The CDR3 spans 14 residues. The germline V gene encodes CDR1 LNHNV and CDR2 YYDKDF (reference sequence). The CDR3 protein is CATSPPRALTEAFF. The CDR3 nucleotides are TGTGCCACCAGCCCGCCCCGGGCCCTCACTGAAGCTTTCTTT.

This clonotype has more than one count but fewer than ten. This CDR3 reads CASSLLGDHSNQPQHF. In DNA form, the CDR3 reads TGTGCCAGCAGTTTACTTGGGGACCATAGCAATCAGCCCCAGCATTTT. The rearrangement joins TRBV27 to TRBJ1-5; perhaps TRBD1 as D (5 bases). The CDR3 runs 16 residues. Germline V gene lookup returns CDR1 MNHEY and CDR2 SMNVEV (reference sequence). V gave up 2 bases and J gave up 0 bases, with 11 bases separating them.

This chain links TRBV27 with TRBJ1-2, with D unresolved. Germline V lookup: CDR1 MNHEY, CDR2 SMNVEV (reference sequence). CDR3 length: 15 amino acids. V dropped 2 bases and J dropped 0 bases, with 10 bases sitting between them. CDR3 sequence: CASSLKGRANYGYTF. CDR3 DNA: TGTGCCAGCAGTTTAAAAGGCAGAGCTAACTATGGCTACACCTTC.

This clonotype appeared a few times. CDR3 sequence (DNA): TGTGCCAGCAGCTTGGACAGGGCGGTGGAGACCCAGTACTTC. Translated: CASSLDRAVETQYF. The rearrangement joins TRBV5-4 to TRBJ2-5; TRBD1 might be the D (6 bases). V was trimmed by 0 bases and J by 5 bases, leaving 11 bases between them. CDR1 and CDR2 from the germline V gene are SGHNT and YYREEE (reference sequence). The CDR3 runs to 14 residues.

This clonotype was seen a handful of times. A read error may be the cause here, since a much bigger clone is one base away. It is likely a read error, because the conserved phenylalanine at the end of the CDR3 is missing. The chain combines TRBV7-9 with TRBJ2-1; 12 bases fit TRBD2. The V gene end was trimmed by 5 bases and the J gene end by 6 bases; junction bases not matched to a gene: 5. The germline CDR1 and CDR2 sequences are SEHNR and FQNEAQ (reference sequence). CDR3 size: 15 residues. CDR3 bases: TGTGCCAGCAGCGCCACTAGCGGGGGGCCCAATGAGCAGTTCTCC. Protein product: CASSATSGGPNEQFS.

CDR3 nucleotide sequence: TGTGCCAGCAGTTACCTCGGGGGACCTCAGCCCCAGCATTTT. Its translation: CASSYLGGPQPQHF. The V and J genes are TRBV6-6 and TRBJ1-5; tentative D call: TRBD1 (5 bases). Trimming stripped 2 bases from V and 6 bases from J, with 11 bases between. Germline values: CDR1 MNHNY, CDR2 SVGAGI (reference sequence). This CDR3 has 14 amino acids.

This clonotype was observed a few times. The J gene is TRBJ2-2, the V gene TRBV7-9; D is uncertain. Germline lookup yields CDR1 SEHNR and CDR2 FQNEAQ (reference sequence). This CDR3 comprises 10 residues. Deletions cut 8 bases from V and 5 bases from J, with 3 bases between. The CDR3 protein is CASRTGELFF. The CDR3 DNA reads TGTGCCAGCCGGACCGGGGAGCTGTTTTTT.

The chain recombines TRBV14 with TRBJ2-7; D is undetermined. Germline V gene lookup returns CDR1 SGHDN and CDR2 FVKESK. The CDR3 consists of 18 residues. V lost 1 base, J lost 0 bases, and 19 bases lay in between. CDR3 DNA: TGTGCCAGCAGCCAAGGTCTTCTCGGCCCTCATAGCTCCTACGAGCAGTACGTC. Translation: CASSQGLLGPHSSYEQYV.